The clone carrying this T cell receptor beta chain was seen a single time. Its antigen remains unidentified. This sample was included in a study of glioma-infiltrating T cells. General observations from the study: Tissue-blood divergence was below expectation in non-neoplastic patients, above in gliomas.

CDR3 length: 14 residues. CDR1 DFQATT and CDR2 SNEGSKA come from the germline V gene (reference sequence). V was pared by 4 bases and J by 13 bases, with 10 bases of the junction left unmatched. Using RNA template, CDR3s of TCR alpha and beta were amplified with iRepertoire arm-PCR. One entry per CDR3 protein results from TCRdb running MiXCR on the multiplex PCR reads. The sample holds over 80,000 distinct CDR3 sequences, about 40% seen once. Sequencing was done on a sample of glioma tissue, nonneoplastic brain tissue, or PBMCs (not recorded which). The sequence came from a human donor with low-grade glioma or glioblastoma, undergoing nonglioma brain surgery, or in good health (not recorded which). The genes are TRBV20-1 and TRBJ1-6; TRBD1 aligns across 10 bases. This CDR3 is CSATPGQGYQPLHF. Written as DNA, the CDR3 is TGCAGTGCTACGCCGGGACAGGGGTATCAGCCCCTCCACTTT.